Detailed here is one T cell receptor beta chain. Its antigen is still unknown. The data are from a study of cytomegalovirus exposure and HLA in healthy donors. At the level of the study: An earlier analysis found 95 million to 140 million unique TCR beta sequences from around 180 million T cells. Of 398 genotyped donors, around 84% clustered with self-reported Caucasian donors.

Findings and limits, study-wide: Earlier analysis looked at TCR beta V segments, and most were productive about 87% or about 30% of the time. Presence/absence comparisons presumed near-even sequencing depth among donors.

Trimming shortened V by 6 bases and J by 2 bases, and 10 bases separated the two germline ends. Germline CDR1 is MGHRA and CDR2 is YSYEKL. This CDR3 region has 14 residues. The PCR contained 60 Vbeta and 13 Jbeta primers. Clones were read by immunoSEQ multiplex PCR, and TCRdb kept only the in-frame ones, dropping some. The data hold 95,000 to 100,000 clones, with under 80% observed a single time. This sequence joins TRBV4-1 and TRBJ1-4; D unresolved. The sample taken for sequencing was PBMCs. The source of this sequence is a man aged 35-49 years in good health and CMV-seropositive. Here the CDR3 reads CASSQIATNEKLFF. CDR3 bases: TGCGCCAGCAGTCAGATAGCGACTAATGAAAAACTGTTTTTT.